This T cell receptor (beta chain) was retrieved from a study of chemoradiotherapy in HPV16-positive cancers. Study-wide findings and caveats: Non-HPV-specific T cells did not expand in tumors during treatment, whereas candidate HPV-specific clones and E7-related motifs did. The functional HPV-specific definition rests on just a couple of HPV16-positive patients.

The data were produced by immunoSEQ multiplex PCR, yet TCRdb's version contains in-frame clones alone and is incomplete. In the table there are some 9,800 clones, roughly nine tenths of which are singletons. A word on this clone: Antigen: not known.

V lost 4 bases and J 5 bases, leaving 16 bases between the germline ends. Germline loops: CDR1 SGHRS, CDR2 YFSETQ. The CDR3 length is 14 residues. This clonotype was obtained from a human donor with HPV-associated anogenital cancer. The chain recombines TRBV5-1 with TRBJ2-7; TRBD2 is a possible D gene (6 bases). The sequencing here drew on blood, taken from a patient who underwent chemoradiotherapy. The CDR3 DNA sequence: TGCGCCAGCAGCCTGGCTCGGGGGTTCAACGAGCAGTACTTC. It translates to CASSLARGFNEQYF.